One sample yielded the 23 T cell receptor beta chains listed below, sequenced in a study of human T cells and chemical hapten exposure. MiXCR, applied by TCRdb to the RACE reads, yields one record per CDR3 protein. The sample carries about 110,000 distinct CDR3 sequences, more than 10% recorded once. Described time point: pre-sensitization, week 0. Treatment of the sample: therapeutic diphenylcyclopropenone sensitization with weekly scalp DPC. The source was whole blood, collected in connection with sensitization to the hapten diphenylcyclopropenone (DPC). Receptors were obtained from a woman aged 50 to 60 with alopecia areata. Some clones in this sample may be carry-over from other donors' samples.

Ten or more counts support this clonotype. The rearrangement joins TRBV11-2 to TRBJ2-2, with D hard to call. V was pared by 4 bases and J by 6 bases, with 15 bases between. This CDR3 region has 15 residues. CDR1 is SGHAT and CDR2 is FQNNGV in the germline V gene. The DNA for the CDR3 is TGTGCCAGCAGCTCCCGACTCAGTAAGGCCGGGGAGCTGTTTTTT. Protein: CASSSRLSKAGELFF.

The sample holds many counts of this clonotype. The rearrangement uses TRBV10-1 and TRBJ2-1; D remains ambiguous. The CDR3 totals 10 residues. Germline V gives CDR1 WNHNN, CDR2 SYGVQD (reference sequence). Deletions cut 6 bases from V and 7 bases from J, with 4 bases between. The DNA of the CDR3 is TGCGCCAGCAGGAAGAATGAGCAGTTCTTC. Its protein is CASRKNEQFF.

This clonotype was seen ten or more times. This CDR3 reads CASSPPTSEDTQYF. CDR3 coding DNA: TGTGCCAGCTCTCCCCCCACTAGCGAAGATACGCAGTATTTT. This rearrangement joins TRBV18 to TRBJ2-3, with 7 bases fitting TRBD2. Germline V gives CDR1 KGHSH, CDR2 LQKENI. The trim removed 6 bases at V and 5 bases at J, leaving 8 bases unmatched. There are 14 residues in the CDR3.

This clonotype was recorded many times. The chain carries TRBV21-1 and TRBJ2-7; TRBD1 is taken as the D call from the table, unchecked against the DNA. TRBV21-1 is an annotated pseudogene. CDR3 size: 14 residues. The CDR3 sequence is CASSPQRRLHEQYF. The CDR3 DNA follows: TGTGCCAGCAGCCCCCAACGGCGCTTGCACGAGCAGTACTTC.

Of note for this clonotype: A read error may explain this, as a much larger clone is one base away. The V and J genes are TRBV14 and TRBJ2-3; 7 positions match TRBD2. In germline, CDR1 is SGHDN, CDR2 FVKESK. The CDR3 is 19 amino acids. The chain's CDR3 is CAGSQRTPSGVTSTDTQYF. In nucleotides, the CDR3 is TGTGCCGGCAGCCAAAGGACGCCTAGCGGAGTAACTAGCACAGATACGCAGTATTTT.

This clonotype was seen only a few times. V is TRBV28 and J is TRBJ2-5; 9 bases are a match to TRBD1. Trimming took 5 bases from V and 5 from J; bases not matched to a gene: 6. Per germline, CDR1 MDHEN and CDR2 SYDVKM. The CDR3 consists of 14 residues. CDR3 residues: CASSTDRGSETQYF. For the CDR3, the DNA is TGTGCCAGCAGTACCGACAGGGGGTCGGAGACCCAGTACTTC.

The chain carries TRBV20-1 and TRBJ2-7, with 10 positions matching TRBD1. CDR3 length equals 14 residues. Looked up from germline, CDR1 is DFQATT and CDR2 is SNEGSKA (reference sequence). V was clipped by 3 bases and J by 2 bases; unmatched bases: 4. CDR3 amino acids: CSARGTGAPYEQYF. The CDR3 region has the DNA TGCAGTGCTAGGGGGACAGGGGCACCCTACGAGCAGTACTTC.

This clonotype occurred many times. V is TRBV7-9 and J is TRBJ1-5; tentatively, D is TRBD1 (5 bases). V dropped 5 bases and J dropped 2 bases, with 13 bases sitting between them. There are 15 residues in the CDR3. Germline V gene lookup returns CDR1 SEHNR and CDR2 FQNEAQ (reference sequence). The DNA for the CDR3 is TGTGCCAGCAGCCCCCGCGGGGCGGGCAATCAGCCCCAGCATTTT. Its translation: CASSPRGAGNQPQHF.

Here the CDR3 DNA reads TGCGCCAGCAGCCAACCGACAGGGTGGGGCGAGCAGTACTTC. As protein: CASSQPTGWGEQYF. The chain recombines TRBV4-1 with TRBJ2-7, with 7 bases that match TRBD1. This CDR3 has 14 amino acids. The ends lost 2 bases at V and 6 bases at J; junction bases unmatched: 7. Germline V lookup: CDR1 MGHRA, CDR2 YSYEKL.

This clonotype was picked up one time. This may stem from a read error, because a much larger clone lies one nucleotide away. The CDR3 spells CSVEETGTSYKQYF. CDR3 coding DNA: TGCAGCGTTGAAGAGACAGGGACTTCCTACAAGCAGTACTTC. The chain joins TRBV29-1 to TRBJ2-7; tentative D call: TRBD1 (7 bases). Per the germline V gene, CDR1 is SQVTM and CDR2 is ANQGSEA. CDR3 length: 14 residues.

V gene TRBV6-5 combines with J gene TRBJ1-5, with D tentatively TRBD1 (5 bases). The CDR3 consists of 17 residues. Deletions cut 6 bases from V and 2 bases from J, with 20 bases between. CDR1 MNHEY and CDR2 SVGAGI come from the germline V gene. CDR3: CASSPFPGLLGNQPQHF. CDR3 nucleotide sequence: TGTGCCAGCAGCCCCTTTCCAGGGCTCCTCGGCAATCAGCCCCAGCATTTT.

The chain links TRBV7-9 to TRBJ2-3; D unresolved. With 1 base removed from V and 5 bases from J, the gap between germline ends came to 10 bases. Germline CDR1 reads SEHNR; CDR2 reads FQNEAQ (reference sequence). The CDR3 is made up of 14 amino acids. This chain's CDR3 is CASSLVGREDTQYF. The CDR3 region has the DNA TGTGCCAGCAGCTTAGTCGGCCGCGAAGATACGCAGTATTTT.

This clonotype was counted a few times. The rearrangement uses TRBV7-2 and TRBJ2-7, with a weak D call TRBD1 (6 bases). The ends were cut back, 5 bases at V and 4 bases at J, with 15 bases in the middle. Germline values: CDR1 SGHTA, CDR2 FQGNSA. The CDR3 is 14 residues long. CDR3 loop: CASSVGLQGYEQYF. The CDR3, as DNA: TGTGCCAGCAGCGTAGGACTCCAGGGGTACGAGCAGTACTTC.

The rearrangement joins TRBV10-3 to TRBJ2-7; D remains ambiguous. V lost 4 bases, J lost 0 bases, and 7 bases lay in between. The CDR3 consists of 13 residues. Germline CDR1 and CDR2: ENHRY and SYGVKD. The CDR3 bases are TGTGCCATCAGTGCTGGGGACTCCTACGAGCAGTACTTC. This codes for CAISAGDSYEQYF.

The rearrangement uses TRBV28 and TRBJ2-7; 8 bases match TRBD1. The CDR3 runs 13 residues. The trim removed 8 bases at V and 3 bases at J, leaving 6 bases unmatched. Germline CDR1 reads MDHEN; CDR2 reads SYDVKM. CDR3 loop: CASYSGGDYEQYF. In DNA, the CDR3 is TGTGCCAGCTACTCAGGGGGCGACTACGAGCAGTACTTC.

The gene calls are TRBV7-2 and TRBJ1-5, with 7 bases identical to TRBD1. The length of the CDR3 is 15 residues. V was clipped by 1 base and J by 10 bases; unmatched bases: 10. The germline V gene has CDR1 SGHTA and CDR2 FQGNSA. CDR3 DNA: TGTGCCAGCAGCTTAGGAGCGGGACAGCTCTTACCCCAGCATTTT. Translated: CASSLGAGQLLPQHF.

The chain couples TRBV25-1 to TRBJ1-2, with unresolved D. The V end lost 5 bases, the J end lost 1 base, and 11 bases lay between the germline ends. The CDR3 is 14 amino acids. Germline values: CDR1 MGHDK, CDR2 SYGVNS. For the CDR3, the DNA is TGTGCCAGCAGTCAGGACGGGGTTAACTATGGCTACACCTTC. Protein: CASSQDGVNYGYTF.

The CDR3, as DNA: TGCGCCAGCAGTCCAACGGGACAGCACTATGGCTACACCTTC. Translated: CASSPTGQHYGYTF. The J gene is TRBJ1-2, the V gene TRBV4-3; TRBD1 matches 7 bases. Germline V gives CDR1 LGHNA, CDR2 YSLEER. J gave up 3 bases and V 6 bases, and 7 bases lay outside the gene matches. This CDR3 spans 14 amino acids.

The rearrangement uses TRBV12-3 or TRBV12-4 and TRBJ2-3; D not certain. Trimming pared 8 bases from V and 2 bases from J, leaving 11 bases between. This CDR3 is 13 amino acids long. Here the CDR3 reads CASGPSNTDTQYF. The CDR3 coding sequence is TGTGCCAGCGGGCCATCAAACACAGATACGCAGTATTTT.

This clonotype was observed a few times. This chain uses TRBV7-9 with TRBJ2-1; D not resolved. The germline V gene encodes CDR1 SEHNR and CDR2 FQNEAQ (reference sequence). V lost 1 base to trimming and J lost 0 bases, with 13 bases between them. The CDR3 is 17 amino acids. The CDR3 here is CASSLEVDKSSYNEQFF. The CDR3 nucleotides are TGTGCCAGCAGCTTAGAGGTCGATAAGAGCTCCTACAATGAGCAGTTCTTC.

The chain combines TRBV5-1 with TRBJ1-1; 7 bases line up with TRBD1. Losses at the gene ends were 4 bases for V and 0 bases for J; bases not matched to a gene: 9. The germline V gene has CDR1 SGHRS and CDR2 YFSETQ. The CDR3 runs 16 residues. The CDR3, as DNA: TGCGCCAGCAGCCGACCGGAGACAGGGCTGAACACTGAAGCTTTCTTT. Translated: CASSRPETGLNTEAFF.

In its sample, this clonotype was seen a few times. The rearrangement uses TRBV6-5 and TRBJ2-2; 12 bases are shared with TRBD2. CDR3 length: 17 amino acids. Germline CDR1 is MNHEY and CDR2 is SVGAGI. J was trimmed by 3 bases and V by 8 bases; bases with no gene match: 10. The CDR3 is CASRRTSGNRYTGELFF. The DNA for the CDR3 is TGTGCCAGCCGAAGGACTAGCGGGAACCGCTACACCGGGGAGCTGTTTTTT.

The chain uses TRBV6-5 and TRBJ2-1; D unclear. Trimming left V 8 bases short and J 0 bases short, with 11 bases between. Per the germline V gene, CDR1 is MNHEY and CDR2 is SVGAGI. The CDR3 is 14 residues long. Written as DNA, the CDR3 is TGTGCCAGCGGGCGCCTCAGCTCCTACAATGAGCAGTTCTTC. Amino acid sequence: CASGRLSSYNEQFF.